Below, 6 T cell receptor beta chains from the same sample are listed, as sequenced in a study of T cell repertoires in cytomegalovirus infection. TCRdb re-called the reads through MiXCR, storing one row per CDR3 protein. The table has hundreds of thousands of distinct CDR3 sequences, 25% to 35% seen once. These receptors have no known antigen. Material: cultured PBMCs, obtained from culture after CMV antigen stimulation. The receptors derive from a human donor in good health (CMV status not recorded). Some clones in this sample may be carry-over from other donors' samples.

This clonotype was picked up many times. This rearrangement joins TRBV7-2 to TRBJ1-6; possible D gene TRBD1, 5 bases. The CDR3 spans 15 residues. V shed 3 bases and J shed 9 bases, with 15 bases lying between them. Germline CDR1 is SGHTA and CDR2 is FQGNSA. CDR3 amino acids: CASSFGASRGSPLHF. CDR3 nucleotides: TGTGCCAGCAGCTTTGGGGCCAGTCGTGGTTCACCCCTCCACTTT.

This clonotype has at least ten counts. The V gene is TRBV7-6, the J gene TRBJ2-7, with D perhaps matching TRBD1 (6 bases). This CDR3 region has 16 residues. The germline V gene encodes CDR1 SGHVS and CDR2 FNYEAQ. V dropped 5 bases and J dropped 6 bases, with 23 bases sitting between them. DNA for the CDR3: TGTGCCAGCAGCCCTCGCCCGAGGGGGACGACGGTCGAGCAGTACTTC. Protein sequence: CASSPRPRGTTVEQYF. Combining the CDR3 with reference TRBV7-6 and TRBJ2-7 gives the whole variable domain GAGVSQSPRYKVTKRGQDVALRCDPISGHVSLYWYRQALGQGPEFLTYFNYEAQQDKSGLPNDRFSAERPEGSISTLTIQRTEQRDSAMYRCASSPRPRGTTVEQYFGPGTRLTVT.

Only a few counts were recorded for this clonotype. This chain connects TRBV4-1 to TRBJ1-2; 9 positions match TRBD1. The CDR3 loop spans 15 amino acids. Germline V gives CDR1 MGHRA, CDR2 YSYEKL. V trimming: 2 bases; J trimming: 4 bases; junction bases outside the gene matches: 5. CDR3: CASSQPGTGSYGYTF. The CDR3 DNA reads TGCGCCAGCAGCCAACCCGGGACAGGGTCCTATGGCTACACCTTC.

This clonotype was counted between two and nine times. CDR3 bases: TGTGCCAGCAGCGTCAGCGGGAGGGGCCCCTACGAGCAGTACTTC. This gives the protein CASSVSGRGPYEQYF. The chain is built from TRBV7-9 and TRBJ2-7; 10 nucleotides agree with TRBD2. V lost 5 bases to trimming and J lost 2 bases; unmatched junction nucleotides: 6. This CDR3 comprises 15 residues. Germline V CDR1 and CDR2: SEHNR, FQNEAQ (reference sequence).

V gene TRBV12-3 or TRBV12-4 combines with J gene TRBJ2-7, with D hard to call. CDR3 length: 18 residues. Trimming cost V 0 bases and J 1 base, with 19 bases left between them. This chain's CDR3 is CASSLATCRTTGSYEQYV. The CDR3 DNA sequence: TGTGCCAGCAGTTTAGCGACATGCCGTACAACCGGGTCCTACGAGCAGTACGTC.

This sequence joins TRBV10-3 and TRBJ1-5; the match to TRBD1 covers 9 bases. The CDR3 sequence is 15 residues long. Germline V gene lookup returns CDR1 ENHRY and CDR2 SYGVKD. J lost 5 bases, V lost 3 bases, and 5 bases had no gene match. This CDR3 is CAISERTGVYQPQHF. CDR3 in DNA: TGTGCCATCAGTGAACGGACAGGGGTTTATCAGCCCCAGCATTTT.